One sample yielded the 4 T cell receptor delta chains listed below, sequenced in a study of gamma delta lymphoproliferative disorders and STAT genes. Genomic DNA from isolated PBMCs served as the sequencing template. TCRdb reanalysed the multiplex PCR reads via CATT. The table includes hundreds of delta-chain clones, more than 1.5% detected once. Sequenced: blood. These receptors all come from a human donor in good health.

This clone qualifies as hyperexpanded. This specimen includes other DNA sequences encoding the same CDR3. V is TRDV3 and J is TRDJ1; TRDD3 aligns across 13 bases. Germline V gene data show CDR1 as TVYSNPD and CDR2 as GDNSRS (reference sequence). CDR3 length equals 17 residues. Trimming removed 4 bases from V and 4 bases from J; junction bases left unmatched: 15. Written as DNA, the CDR3 is TGTGCCTCCAAAATGGGGTACTGGGGGATACGTGGCGATAAACTCATCTTT. Amino acids: CASKMGYWGIRGDKLIF.

About this clone: The protein given by TCRdb reflects a much larger clone and differs at residue 7 from this DNA's translation, likely from a read error; the protein shown is the DNA's translation. The rearrangement joins TRDV2 to TRDJ3; the D is unclear. Germline CDR1 and CDR2: GEAIGNYY and EKD. Between the trimmed V and J ends, which lost 1 base and 0 bases, there was a span of 15 bases. This CDR3 has 19 residues. This CDR3 is CACDTARGVSSWDTRQMFF. The CDR3 DNA reads TGTGCCTGTGACACGGCTAGGGGTGTGAGCTCCTGGGACACCCGACAGATGTTTTTC.

Regarding this clone: A read error is the likely source, as a far larger clone sits one nucleotide away. The DNA is omitted, as the CDR3 cannot be located on it reliably, and the CDR3 follows TCRdb's listing. Other DNA sequences of this sample code for an identical CDR3. The V and J genes are TRAV29/DV5 and TRDJ3; the table's TRDD3 call for D was not verified on the DNA. Germline V gene sequence: CDR1 NSMFDY, CDR2 ISSIKDK. Counting both end residues, the CDR3 totals 30 amino acids. The chain's CDR3 is CSVLLCSKSRSCLELNGGPRSSWDTRQMFF.

Relative to its sample, this clone is medium-sized (0.01 to 0.1%). Since a far larger clone is one base different, this is likely a read error. Other DNA sequences of this sample code for an identical CDR3. The chain carries TRDV1 and TRDJ1; 9 positions match TRDD2. Germline CDR1 and CDR2: TSWWSYY and QGS. CDR3 length: 25 amino acids. With V trimmed by 3 bases and J by 0 bases, 32 bases remained unmatched. The CDR3 sequence: CALGDLPHLPTGTRLGFKYTDKLIF. The CDR3 nucleotides are TGTGCTCTTGGGGACCTCCCTCACCTTCCTACAGGGACTCGCCTGGGCTTCAAGTACACCGATAAACTCATCTTT.